These 23 T cell receptor beta chains were sequenced from one sample in a study of shared T cell receptors in the human thymus. This table comes from immunoSEQ multiplex PCR, and its TCRdb copy is limited to in-frame clones, with some not included. Found here are about 660,000 clones, 88% of them singletons; the top ten hold approximately 0.01%. These data were likewise used in another study, on human thymus T cells.

Sequencing used thymocytes. These receptors were taken from a boy under two years old with a congenital heart defect.

The rearrangement links TRBV30 to TRBJ2-7; 15 bases agree with TRBD2. Germline V gene sequence: CDR1 GTSNPN, CDR2 SVGIG (reference sequence). The CDR3 totals 22 residues. The junction had 19 bases not matched to a gene; V was cut back by 0 bases and J by 1 base. The CDR3 reads CAWSVQGLAGGPGNLPSYEQYF. The CDR3 coding sequence is TGTGCCTGGAGTGTACAAGGACTAGCGGGAGGGCCGGGGAACTTACCTTCCTACGAGCAGTACTTC.

The chain carries TRBV28 and TRBJ1-5, with D hard to call. Germline CDR1 reads MDHEN; CDR2 reads SYDVKM. Trimming took off 3 bases at V and 4 bases at J, with 4 bases between the two ends. The CDR3 covers 12 residues. The CDR3 nucleotides are TGTGCCAGCAGTTTCCAGAATCAGCCCCAGCATTTT. Protein: CASSFQNQPQHF.

This clone was observed a single time. This chain links TRBV7-3 with TRBJ2-1; 7 nucleotides match TRBD1. Trimming removed 0 bases from V and 5 bases from J; junction bases left unmatched: 13. The germline V gene encodes CDR1 SGHTA and CDR2 FQGTGA. The CDR3 is 18 amino acids. The CDR3 DNA follows: TGTGCCAGCAGCTTAACACCTCGGGACAGCCCTAGGAACAATGAGCAGTTCTTC. Translation gives CASSLTPRDSPRNNEQFF.

The gene calls are TRBV28 and TRBJ2-7, with 11 bases lining up with TRBD2. CDR3 length equals 17 residues. J was trimmed by 7 bases and V by 0 bases; bases with no gene match: 11. Germline V lookup: CDR1 MDHEN, CDR2 SYDVKM. The CDR3 spells CASSLCPPTSGSGEQYF. CDR3 in DNA: TGTGCCAGCAGTTTATGCCCCCCTACTAGCGGGAGTGGAGAGCAGTACTTC.

Remarks on this clone: A read error may produce the germline difference seen at one junction end. The chain is built from TRBV27 and TRBJ1-2; 10 bases are a match to TRBD1. The CDR3 has 15 amino acids. Germline CDR1 MNHEY, CDR2 SMNVEV (reference sequence). The DNA for the CDR3 is TGTGCCGGCAGTCTCCAGACAGGGGGCTTTTATGGCTACACCTTC. Its protein product is CAGSLQTGGFYGYTF.

The genes are TRBV30 and TRBJ1-4, with a tentative D call TRBD1 (6 bases). V was shortened by 0 bases and J by 8 bases, with 13 bases between the two germline ends. Germline V gene lookup returns CDR1 GTSNPN and CDR2 SVGIG (reference sequence). CDR3 length: 14 amino acids. DNA for the CDR3: TGTGCCTGGAGTGTAGACAGGATCGGCGAAAAACTGTTTTTT. It codes for CAWSVDRIGEKLFF.

The V call is TRBV5-1, the J call TRBJ1-1; D ambiguous. CDR1 and CDR2 from the germline V gene are SGHRS and YFSETQ. CDR3 length: 15 residues. Trimming stripped 1 base from V and 0 bases from J, with 10 bases between. The CDR3 DNA is TGCGCCAGCAGCTTGTTCGAGGGAATGAACACTGAAGCTTTCTTT. Translating gives CASSLFEGMNTEAFF.

This chain joins TRBV4-1 and TRBJ2-2; 10 bases are a match to TRBD2. This CDR3 contains 17 residues. V shed 3 bases and J 5 bases; nucleotides not matched to a gene: 9. CDR1 and CDR2 (germline): MGHRA, YSYEKL. The CDR3 DNA is TGCGCCAGCAGCCATCCTTCTAGCGGGAGCGATACCGGGGAGCTGTTTTTT. The encoded protein is CASSHPSSGSDTGELFF.

This chain joins TRBV21-1 and TRBJ2-3; TRBD2 is the table's D call, not checked against the DNA. TRBV21-1 counts as a pseudogene. This CDR3 has 15 amino acids. The CDR3 spells CASSRLDFRTDTQYF. As DNA, the CDR3 is TGTGCCAGCAGCAGACTAGATTTCCGCACAGATACGCAGTATTTT.

The rearrangement uses TRBV6-5 and TRBJ2-7; TRBD2 aligns across 10 bases. The CDR3 loop spans 14 amino acids. From germline, CDR1 is MNHEY and CDR2 SVGAGI. The trim removed 6 bases at V and 9 bases at J, leaving 11 bases unmatched. The CDR3 DNA reads as TGTGCCAGCAGACAAGGAGCGGGAGGGCCCGGGCAGTACTTC. Residues: CASRQGAGGPGQYF.

The table lists this clone with a count of one. This sequence joins TRBV6-5 and TRBJ2-2; D is unresolved. This CDR3 is built from 15 residues. CDR1 MNHEY and CDR2 SVGAGI come from the germline V gene. V was cut by 8 bases and J by 5 bases, with 18 bases left in between. CDR3 nucleotides: TGTGCCAGCCTTTATGAACTACCTGCGACCGGGGAGCTGTTTTTT. It translates to CASLYELPATGELFF.

The chain joins TRBV2 to TRBJ2-7; 7 nucleotides align to TRBD1. Germline lookup yields CDR1 SNHLY and CDR2 FYNNEI. The CDR3 runs 15 residues. The junction had 10 bases not matched to a gene; V was cut back by 5 bases and J by 3 bases. The CDR3: CASSYSLGQDYEQYF. The CDR3, as DNA: TGTGCCAGCAGTTACTCTCTAGGACAGGACTACGAGCAGTACTTC. The whole variable domain, remainder taken from reference TRBV2 and TRBJ2-7, is EPEVTQTPSHQVTQMGQEVILRCVPISNHLYFYWYRQILGQKVEFLVSFYNNEISEKSEIFDDQFSVERPDGSNFTLKIRSTKLEDSAMYFCASSYSLGQDYEQYFGPGTRLTVT.

The CDR3 region is CASSQDIPRQSLLNTEAFF. The CDR3 nucleotides read TGTGCCAGCAGCCAAGATATCCCACGACAGTCGCTATTGAACACTGAAGCTTTCTTT. This chain links TRBV4-2 with TRBJ1-1; TRBD1 might be the D (5 bases). CDR3 size: 19 residues. V shed 0 bases and J shed 0 bases, with 20 bases lying between them. Germline V lookup: CDR1 LGHNA, CDR2 YNFKEQ.

CDR3 bases: TGTGCCAGCAGCTTAACGATGGAGGTCGAGAGCTACACCTTC. Translated, it gives CASSLTMEVESYTF. The chain links TRBV7-9 to TRBJ1-2; no definite D call. The germline gives CDR1 SEHNR, CDR2 FQNEAQ (reference sequence). This CDR3 is built from 14 residues. V dropped 2 bases and J dropped 9 bases, with 16 bases sitting between them. The full variable domain, in which reference TRBV7-9 and TRBJ1-2 provide the parts outside the CDR3, is DTGVSQNPRHKITKRGQNVTFRCDPISEHNRLYWYRQTLGQGPEFLTYFQNEAQLEKSRLLSDRFSAERPKGSFSTLEIQRTEQGDSAMYLCASSLTMEVESYTFGSGTRLTVV.

V usage is TRBV7-2 and J usage is TRBJ1-4; D ambiguous. This CDR3 is built from 16 residues. V was cut by 4 bases and J by 0 bases, with 12 bases left in between. From germline, CDR1 is SGHTA and CDR2 FQGNSA. CDR3 protein: CASSSGRRATNEKLFF. CDR3 coding DNA: TGTGCCAGCAGCTCTGGTCGTCGGGCAACTAATGAAAAACTGTTTTTT.

V is TRBV4-1 and J is TRBJ1-1; tentatively, D is TRBD1 (5 bases). V lost 0 bases, J lost 3 bases, and 20 bases lay in between. CDR3 size: 18 residues. CDR1 MGHRA and CDR2 YSYEKL come from the germline V gene. The CDR3 sequence: CASSQDRARAGRDTEAFF. The CDR3 coding sequence is TGCGCCAGCAGCCAAGATAGGGCCAGGGCAGGCCGGGACACTGAAGCTTTCTTT.

This clone was seen only once. The V and J genes are TRBV14 and TRBJ2-5, with D uncertain. Germline lookup yields CDR1 SGHDN and CDR2 FVKESK. Between the trimmed V and J ends, which lost 3 bases and 5 bases, there was a span of 7 bases. This CDR3 region has 12 residues. The CDR3 reads CASSHPRETQYF. The DNA of the CDR3 is TGTGCCAGCAGCCACCCGCGGGAGACCCAGTACTTC.

The chain combines TRBV5-6 with TRBJ1-2; 7 nucleotides match TRBD1. This CDR3 spans 15 amino acids. The germline V gene encodes CDR1 SGHDT and CDR2 YYEEEE. V was pared by 4 bases and J by 4 bases, with 10 bases of the junction left unmatched. CDR3: CASSIQGNISYGYTF. As DNA, the CDR3 is TGTGCCAGCAGCATACAGGGGAACATCTCCTATGGCTACACCTTC.

The V and J genes are TRBV4-3 and TRBJ2-5, with 7 bases aligning to TRBD1. Unmatched junction bases numbered 7, after V lost 0 bases and J lost 0 bases. The CDR3 is 17 residues long. Germline CDR1 and CDR2: LGHNA and YSLEER. DNA for the CDR3: TGCGCCAGCAGCCAAGATATGGCGACAGGGAACCAAGAGACCCAGTACTTC. Translation: CASSQDMATGNQETQYF.

This clone showed up just once. The chain combines TRBV6-1 with TRBJ2-2, with a possible D match to TRBD2 (6 bases). Trimming pared 0 bases from V and 3 bases from J, leaving 11 bases between. The germline V gene encodes CDR1 MNHNS and CDR2 SASEGT. The CDR3 sequence is 16 residues long. This CDR3 is CASSEAGRDHTGELFF. The CDR3 DNA reads TGTGCCAGCAGTGAAGCGGGGCGGGACCACACCGGGGAGCTGTTTTTT.

This clone appeared a single time. The CDR3 bases are TGTGCCAGCAGCCAACCTCCCCCGACTAGCGGGAGGACGGAGACCCAGTACTTC. It is translated as CASSQPPPTSGRTETQYF. This sequence joins TRBV4-2 and TRBJ2-5; 13 bases fit TRBD2. The germline V gene has CDR1 LGHNA and CDR2 YNFKEQ. V shed 2 bases and J 5 bases; nucleotides not matched to a gene: 11. This CDR3 spans 18 amino acids.

The chain recombines TRBV27 with TRBJ2-1; 9 bases are shared with TRBD1. The V and J ends lost 6 bases and 2 bases, in that order; junction bases with no gene match: 5. Germline assignment: CDR1 MNHEY and CDR2 SMNVEV (reference sequence). The CDR3 is made up of 15 amino acids. The CDR3 loop is CASRPRDRAYNEQFF. DNA of the CDR3: TGTGCCAGCAGACCCCGGGACAGGGCCTACAATGAGCAGTTCTTC.

This clone has a handful of counts. The V and J genes are TRBV18 and TRBJ1-5, with TRBD1 matching over 7 bases. CDR1 and CDR2 from the germline V gene are KGHSH and LQKENI. This CDR3 has 13 residues. With V trimmed by 5 bases and J by 6 bases, 4 bases remained unmatched. CDR3 DNA: TGTGCCAGCTCAGCGACAGGGACTCAGCCCCAGCATTTT. Translating it yields CASSATGTQPQHF.